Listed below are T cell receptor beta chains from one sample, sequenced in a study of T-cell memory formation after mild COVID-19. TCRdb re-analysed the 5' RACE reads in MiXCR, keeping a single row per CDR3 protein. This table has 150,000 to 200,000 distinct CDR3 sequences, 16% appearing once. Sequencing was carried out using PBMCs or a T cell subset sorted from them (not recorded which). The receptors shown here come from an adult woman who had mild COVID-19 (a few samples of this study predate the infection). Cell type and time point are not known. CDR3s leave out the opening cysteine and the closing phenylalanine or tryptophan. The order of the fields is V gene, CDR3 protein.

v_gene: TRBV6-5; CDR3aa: ASSYSLGTGTGELF
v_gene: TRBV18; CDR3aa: ASSPLGTGVTGELF
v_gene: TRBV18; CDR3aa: ASSPRLAQQETQY
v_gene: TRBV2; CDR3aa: ASSDLGANVLT
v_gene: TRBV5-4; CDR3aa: ASSGPGGASSTDTQY
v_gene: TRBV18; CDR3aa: ASSPDVNQPQH
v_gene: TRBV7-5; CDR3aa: ISVSEADGLLMNTEAF
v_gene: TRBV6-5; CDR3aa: PSTPGGDSPLH
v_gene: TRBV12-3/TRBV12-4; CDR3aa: ASKPRVGAGELF
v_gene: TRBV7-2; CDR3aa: ASSLMAGAGTDTQY
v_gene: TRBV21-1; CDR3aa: ASNQPKH
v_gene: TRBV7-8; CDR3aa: ASSLEGWGLTYEQY
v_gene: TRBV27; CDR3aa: ASSPNGGRTDTQY
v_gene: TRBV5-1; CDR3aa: ASSLAAGYEQY
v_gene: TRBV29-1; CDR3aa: SVFSAGETQY
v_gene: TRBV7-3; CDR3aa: ASSFSGRTEAF
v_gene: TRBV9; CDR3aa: ASSVAPAGARYQETQY
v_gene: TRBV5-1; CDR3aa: ASSLNDPGNTIY
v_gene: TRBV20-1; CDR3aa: SAPYGGVYNEQF
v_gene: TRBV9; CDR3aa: ASSSHPGLTGELF
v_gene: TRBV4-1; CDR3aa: ASSRRGQGGTVQETQY
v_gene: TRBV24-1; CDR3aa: ATRGSHNTEAF
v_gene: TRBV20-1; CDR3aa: SARAGLEQF
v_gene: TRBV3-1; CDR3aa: ASSQGGSNQPQH
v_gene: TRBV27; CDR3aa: ASSTPSGSAGELF
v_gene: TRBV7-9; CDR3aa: ASSSAGSTDTQY
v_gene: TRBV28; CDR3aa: ASSPGVAGVYEQY
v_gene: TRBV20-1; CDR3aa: SARAGTSRYEQY
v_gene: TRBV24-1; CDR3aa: ATSDAGTGNYEQY
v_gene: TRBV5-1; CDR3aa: ASSLGTASSGNTIY
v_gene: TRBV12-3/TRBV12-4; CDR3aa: ASSFPGGGEQY
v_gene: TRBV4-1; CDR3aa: ASSQDPGGTYEQY
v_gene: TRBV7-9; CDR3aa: ASSLERTGSAY
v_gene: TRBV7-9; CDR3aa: ASSLRGGGYSYEQY
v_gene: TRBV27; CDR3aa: ASSRLLAGGTGELF